This paragraph covers one T cell receptor (beta chain) sequence. Some clones are missing from TCRdb's copy, which holds only in-frame ones; the method was immunoSEQ multiplex PCR. The table lists about 25,000 clones, 86% of them singletons. These data are taken from a study of T cell changes during pregnancy in multiple sclerosis. Germline values: CDR1 MDHEN, CDR2 SYDVKM. V trimming: 6 bases; J trimming: 7 bases; junction bases outside the gene matches: 13. The CDR3 is 16 residues long. The TCR was taken from a female donor in good health, enrolled as a control in a pregnancy study. The rearrangement uses TRBV28 and TRBJ2-1; 9 nucleotides align to TRBD2. This specimen consisted of CD8+ T cells from peripheral blood mononuclear cells, obtained in the first trimester of pregnancy. CDR3 region: CASSRIGLAGRNEQFF. The CDR3 DNA is TGTGCCAGCAGCCGAATCGGGCTAGCGGGGAGGAATGAGCAGTTCTTC.